Included here is one TCR beta chain sequence, with context. The source of the sample is a study of cytomegalovirus exposure and HLA in healthy donors. The PCR used 60 Vbeta and 13 Jbeta primers. Sequenced by immunoSEQ multiplex PCR; TCRdb stores in-frame clones only, minus some. In the table there are roughly 290,000 clones, 80% of which are singletons. J gave up 3 bases and V 7 bases, and 5 bases lay outside the gene matches. Germline assignment: CDR1 SGHAT and CDR2 FQDESV (reference sequence). The CDR3 has 14 residues. This chain links TRBV11-1 with TRBJ2-7, with 11 nucleotides matching TRBD1. The TCR was taken from a girl aged 2-10 years in good health and CMV-seronegative. Input material: PBMCs. The CDR3: CASTPGQGVYEQYF. For the CDR3, the DNA is TGTGCCAGCACCCCGGGACAGGGGGTCTACGAGCAGTACTTC. Full variable domain (remainder filled in from reference TRBV11-1 and TRBJ2-7): EAEVAQSPRYKITEKSQAVAFWCDPISGHATLYWYRQILGQGPELLVQFQDESVVDDSQLPKDRFSAERLKGVDSTLKIQPAELGDSAMYLCASTPGQGVYEQYFGPGTRLTVT.